This T cell receptor (beta chain) was found in a study of blood T cell repertoires in COVID-19. Study-wide context: COVID-19 samples from acute and convalescent phases originated in the United States, Italy and Spain. Nucleic acid was either cDNA or gDNA, and it came from T cells, B-cell-depleted T cells, or PBMCs.

CDR1 is LGHDT and CDR2 is YNNKEL in the germline V gene (reference sequence). The length of the CDR3 is 14 residues. Trimming pared 6 bases from V and 4 bases from J, leaving 12 bases between. Repertoires were generated with immunoSEQ multiplex PCR, while TCRdb's copy carries only in-frame clones and drops some. The sample gives 130,000 or so clones, over 75% of which show up once; roughly a tenth is in the top ten. The rearrangement links TRBV3-1 (or the pseudogene TRBV3-2) to TRBJ2-2, with D unclear. This clonotype originated in a man in his fifties or sixties with active or convalescent COVID-19. The sample was peripheral blood. This chain's CDR3 is CASRPSAFTGELFF. The CDR3, as DNA: TGTGCCAGCAGACCCTCAGCGTTCACCGGGGAGCTGTTTTTT.